This T cell receptor beta chain was observed in a study of blood T cell repertoires in COVID-19. V was pared by 5 bases and J by 0 bases, with 13 bases of the junction left unmatched. CDR1 and CDR2 (germline): MNHEY, SMNVEV (reference sequence). The CDR3 extends over 19 amino acids. The assay was immunoSEQ multiplex PCR, and TCRdb's table has in-frame clones only and misses some. The table shows some 260,000 clones, with approximately 90% occurring only once. Sequenced sample: PBMCs or T cells enriched from blood (not recorded which). The TCR comes from a man aged 40-49 years who had recovered from COVID-19. The chain joins TRBV27 to TRBJ1-5; TRBD1 aligns across 10 bases. CDR3 loop: CASSITSGTGAYSNQPQHF. As DNA, the CDR3 is TGTGCCAGCAGTATAACCTCCGGGACAGGGGCCTATAGCAATCAGCCCCAGCATTTT.